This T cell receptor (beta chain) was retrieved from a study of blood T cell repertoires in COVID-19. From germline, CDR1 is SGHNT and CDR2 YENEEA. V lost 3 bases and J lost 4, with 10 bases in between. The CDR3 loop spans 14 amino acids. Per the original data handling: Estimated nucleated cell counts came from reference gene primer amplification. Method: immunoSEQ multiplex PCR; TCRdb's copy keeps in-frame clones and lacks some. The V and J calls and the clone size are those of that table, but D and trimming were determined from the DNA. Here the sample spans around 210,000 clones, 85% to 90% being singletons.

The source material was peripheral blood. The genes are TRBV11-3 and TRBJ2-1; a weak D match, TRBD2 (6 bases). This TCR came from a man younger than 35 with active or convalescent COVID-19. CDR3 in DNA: TGTGCCAGCAGCTTCTCCCGGGAGTACAATGAGCAGTTCTTC. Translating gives CASSFSREYNEQFF.